A selection of T cell receptor beta chains follows, all from one sample in a study of CD8 T cells in ankylosing spondylitis. TCRdb processed the 5' RACE reads anew with MiXCR; each CDR3 protein has one entry. The sample carries fewer than 25,000 distinct CDR3 sequences, over 10% recorded once. Sequenced sample: blood. These receptors were taken from a male donor with ankylosing spondylitis or in good health (not recorded which). The CDR3 runs from the conserved cysteine through the conserved F or W. The order of the fields is V gene, clone size, J gene, D gene, CDR3 DNA, CDR3 protein. The D gene is left open where the match is weak. Clone sizes are given selectively: once, few, many, or a class where the clone is expanded.

v_call: TRBV7-8
clone_size: many
j_call: TRBJ2-3
d_call: -
cdr3_nt: TGTGCCAGCAGCTTAATTTGGGGGCTGGCGGGGGAGACAGATACGCAGTATTTT
cdr3_aa: CASSLIWGLAGETDTQYF

v_call: TRBV11-1
clone_size: -
j_call: TRBJ2-1
d_call: -
cdr3_nt: TGTGCCAGCAGCTTAGAGCGGGCGGCCTCCTACAATGAGCAGTTCTTC
cdr3_aa: CASSLERAASYNEQFF

v_call: TRBV5-1
clone_size: many
j_call: TRBJ2-7
d_call: -
cdr3_nt: TGCGCCAGCGCAGGAGGGGGCCTCTTGGAGCAGTACTTC
cdr3_aa: CASAGGGLLEQYF

v_call: TRBV5-1
clone_size: -
j_call: TRBJ2-5
d_call: TRBD2
cdr3_nt: TGCGCCAGCAGCCCTGGTTCGGGAGGGGAGACCCAGTACTTC
cdr3_aa: CASSPGSGGETQYF

v_call: TRBV2
clone_size: -
j_call: TRBJ2-3
d_call: -
cdr3_nt: TGTGCCAGCAGTGAAACGGTTCATCCGTATTTT
cdr3_aa: CASSETVHPYF

v_call: TRBV29-1
clone_size: -
j_call: TRBJ2-7
d_call: -
cdr3_nt: TGCAGCGTTGTGATCGGCTACGAGCAGTACTTC
cdr3_aa: CSVVIGYEQYF

v_call: TRBV27
clone_size: many
j_call: TRBJ1-1
d_call: TRBD1
cdr3_nt: TGTGCCAGCAGTTCAACGAAGGGGACAGGGGAAATGAACACTGAAGCTTTCTTT
cdr3_aa: CASSSTKGTGEMNTEAFF

v_call: TRBV28
clone_size: medium-sized
j_call: TRBJ2-4
d_call: -
cdr3_nt: TGTGCCAGCAGTATTAGACAGGTCCCCAAAAACATTCAGTACTTC
cdr3_aa: CASSIRQVPKNIQYF

v_call: TRBV29-1
clone_size: -
j_call: TRBJ1-1
d_call: -
cdr3_nt: TGCAGCGTTGCGGGACGAGGGGGGATGGACACTGAAGCTTTCTTT
cdr3_aa: CSVAGRGGMDTEAFF

v_call: TRBV28
clone_size: -
j_call: TRBJ1-5
d_call: -
cdr3_nt: TGTGCCAGCAAATATTATCGCGGGAGGGCGGGCAATCAGACCCAGCATTTT
cdr3_aa: CASKYYRGRAGNQTQHF

v_call: TRBV6-6
clone_size: few
j_call: TRBJ2-1
d_call: -
cdr3_nt: TGTGCCAGCAGGTTAAGCTCTTCCTCCTACAATGAGCAGTTCTTC
cdr3_aa: CASRLSSSSYNEQFF

v_call: TRBV7-2
clone_size: -
j_call: TRBJ2-1
d_call: TRBD2
cdr3_nt: TGTGCCAGCAGGCCCGGAGGCGGGAGCGTGCAGTTCTTC
cdr3_aa: CASRPGGGSVQFF

v_call: TRBV6-2/TRBV6-3
clone_size: -
j_call: TRBJ2-2
d_call: TRBD1
cdr3_nt: TGTGCCAGTTCGACAGGGGGCGATTACACCGGGGAGCTGTTTTTT
cdr3_aa: CASSTGGDYTGELFF

v_call: TRBV6-5
clone_size: medium-sized
j_call: TRBJ2-3
d_call: TRBD2
cdr3_nt: TGTGCCAGCAGTTACTCGGGACTACCCCCCACAGATACGCAGTATTTT
cdr3_aa: CASSYSGLPPTDTQYF

v_call: TRBV29-1
clone_size: -
j_call: TRBJ2-3
d_call: TRBD2
cdr3_nt: TGCAGCGTCTATAGCGGGAGTTTTGATACGCAGTATTTT
cdr3_aa: CSVYSGSFDTQYF

v_call: TRBV12-3/TRBV12-4
clone_size: many
j_call: TRBJ2-2
d_call: TRBD1
cdr3_nt: TGTGCCAGCAGAACCGGGACAGGGTACGCCGGGGAGCTGTTTTTT
cdr3_aa: CASRTGTGYAGELFF

v_call: TRBV29-1
clone_size: many
j_call: TRBJ2-1
d_call: TRBD2
cdr3_nt: TGCAGCGTTGCAAGCGGGGGGTGGAATGAGCAGTTCTTC
cdr3_aa: CSVASGGWNEQFF

v_call: TRBV4-3
clone_size: few
j_call: TRBJ1-5
d_call: -
cdr3_nt: TGCGCCAGCAGCCGCAATAGCAATCAGCCCCAGCATTTT
cdr3_aa: CASSRNSNQPQHF